The rows below give T cell receptor beta chains drawn from one sample of a study of blood T cell repertoires in COVID-19. Clones were sequenced by immunoSEQ multiplex PCR, and TCRdb holds only the in-frame ones, with some missing. The data show some 150,000 clones, with roughly 85% seen just once and 8% held by the top ten. Sequencing was done on a sample of peripheral blood. The receptors shown here come from a woman aged 55-75 years with COVID-19, enrolled during active disease. Each CDR3 is given with its conserved first and last residue. A D gene is named only where the DNA matches it firmly. A clone size is listed for some rows: how often the clone was seen (once, few, many), or a class if it is expanded.

clone_size	v_call	j_call	d_call	cdr3_nt	cdr3_aa
.	TRBV5-8	TRBJ2-1	.	TGTGCCAGCAGCTCCCAAATTGAGCAGTTCTTC	CASSSQIEQFF
.	TRBV30	TRBJ2-2	TRBD2	TGTGCCTGGAGTGCTGGAGCGGGGGCTAACACCGGGGAGCTGTTTTTT	CAWSAGAGANTGELFF
.	TRBV29-1	TRBJ2-2	TRBD1	TGCAGCGTTTCCGGACAGGGGGTGAACACCGGGGAGCTGTTTTTT	CSVSGQGVNTGELFF
.	TRBV28	TRBJ1-5	.	TGTGCCAGCAGTTTATTGCAGGCTAATCAGCCCCAGCATTTT	CASSLLQANQPQHF
.	TRBV3-1/TRBV3-2	TRBJ1-1	TRBD1	TGTGCCAGCAGCATTCAACAGGGGGCCACTGAAGCTTTCTTT	CASSIQQGATEAFF
.	TRBV25-1	TRBJ2-1	TRBD1	TGTGCCAGCCGCGATGGACAGGGCCCTGCTGATGAGCAGTTCTTC	CASRDGQGPADEQFF
.	TRBV11-1	TRBJ2-3	TRBD2	TGTGCCAGCAGCTTAGCACGGGGGGTCACAGATACGCAGTATTTT	CASSLARGVTDTQYF
few	TRBV11-2	TRBJ2-7	TRBD1	TGTGCCAGCAGCACCCGGGACAGGGGGTACTACGAGCAGTACTTC	CASSTRDRGYYEQYF
.	TRBV5-8	TRBJ1-2	.	TGTGCCAGCAGCTTGAGGGGCAGGGGAAACTATGGCTACACCTTC	CASSLRGRGNYGYTF
.	TRBV10-1	TRBJ2-1	.	TGCGCCAACCCTCGCCCAGTCTATGAGCAGTTCTTC	CANPRPVYEQFF
.	TRBV6-6	TRBJ1-2	.	TGTGCCAGCAGTCCCCGAGACTTAACTATCCTAAACTATGGCTACACCTTC	CASSPRDLTILNYGYTF
once	TRBV6-2/TRBV6-3	TRBJ2-7	.	TGTGCCAGCAGCCCCGGGATTCCAAGGCTCTCCGAGCAGTACTTC	CASSPGIPRLSEQYF
.	TRBV7-2	TRBJ2-5	TRBD2	TGTGCCAGCAGCGAAGCGGGGGCCGGACAAGAGACCCAGTACTTC	CASSEAGAGQETQYF
.	TRBV19	TRBJ1-5	TRBD1	TGTGCCAGTAGTATGACAGGGGAAGGCAATCAGCCCCAGCATTTT	CASSMTGEGNQPQHF
.	TRBV3-1/TRBV3-2	TRBJ1-1	TRBD1	TGTGCCAGCAGCCAAGCTCAGGGGGCCACTGAAGCTTTCTTT	CASSQAQGATEAFF
.	TRBV3-1/TRBV3-2	TRBJ1-2	.	TGTGCCAGCAGCCAATTCGGGGAGAATGGCTACACCTTC	CASSQFGENGYTF
.	TRBV19	TRBJ1-1	TRBD1	TGTGCCAGTAGTGCAACAGGGGCCACTGAAGCTTTCTTT	CASSATGATEAFF